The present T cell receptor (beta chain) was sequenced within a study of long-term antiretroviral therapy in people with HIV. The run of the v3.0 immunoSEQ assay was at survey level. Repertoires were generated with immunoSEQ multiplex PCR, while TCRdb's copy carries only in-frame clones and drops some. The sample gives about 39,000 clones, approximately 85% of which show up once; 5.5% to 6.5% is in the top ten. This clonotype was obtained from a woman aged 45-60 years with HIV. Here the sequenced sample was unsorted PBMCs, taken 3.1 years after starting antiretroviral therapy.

The CDR3 nucleotides are TGTGCCAGTAGTATAGGGTCTGCGAACACTGAAGCTTTCTTT. It encodes CASSIGSANTEAFF. The chain has TRBV19 and TRBJ1-1; D is unclear. Trimming took off 1 base at V and 1 base at J, with 7 bases between the two ends. Germline CDR1 LNHDA, CDR2 SQIVND (reference sequence). The CDR3 runs to 14 residues. Combining the CDR3 with reference TRBV19 and TRBJ1-1 gives the whole variable domain DGGITQSPKYLFRKEGQNVTLSCEQNLNHDAMYWYRQDPGQGLRLIYYSQIVNDFQKGDIAEGYSVSREKKESFPLTVTSAQKNPTAFYLCASSIGSANTEAFFGQGTRLTVV.